The clone carrying this T cell receptor (beta chain) has a single count. The sample originates from a study of blood T cell repertoires in COVID-19. TCRdb keeps only in-frame clones here, not all; method: immunoSEQ multiplex PCR. The sample includes about 250,000 clones, approximately 88% of them seen just once. Per germline, CDR1 SQVTM and CDR2 ANQGSEA. The CDR3 sequence is 13 residues long. V dropped 6 bases and J dropped 8; count of bases not matched to a gene: 12. The receptor was derived from a woman aged 25 to 39 with acute or convalescent COVID-19. Sequences were obtained from peripheral blood. The chain employs TRBV29-1 and TRBJ1-2, with 7 bases fitting TRBD1. The CDR3 DNA follows: TGCAGCGTAGGGGACAGTGGTTTAGGGGGCTACACCTTC. It encodes CSVGDSGLGGYTF.